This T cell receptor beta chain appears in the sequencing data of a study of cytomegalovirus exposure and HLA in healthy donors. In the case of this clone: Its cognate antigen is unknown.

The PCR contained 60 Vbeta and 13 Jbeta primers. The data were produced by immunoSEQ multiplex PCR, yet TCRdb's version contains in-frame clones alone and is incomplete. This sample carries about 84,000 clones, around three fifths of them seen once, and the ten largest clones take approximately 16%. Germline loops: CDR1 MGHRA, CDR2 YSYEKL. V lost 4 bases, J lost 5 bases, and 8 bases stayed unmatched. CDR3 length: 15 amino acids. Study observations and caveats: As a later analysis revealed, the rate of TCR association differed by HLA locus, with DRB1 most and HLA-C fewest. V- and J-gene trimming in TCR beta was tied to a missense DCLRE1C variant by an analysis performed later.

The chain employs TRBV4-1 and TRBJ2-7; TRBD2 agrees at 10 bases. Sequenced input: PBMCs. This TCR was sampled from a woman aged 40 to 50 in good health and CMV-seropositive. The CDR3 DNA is TGCGCCAGCAGCCCTTTGGGACTAGCGACGAACGAGCAGTACTTC. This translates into CASSPLGLATNEQYF.